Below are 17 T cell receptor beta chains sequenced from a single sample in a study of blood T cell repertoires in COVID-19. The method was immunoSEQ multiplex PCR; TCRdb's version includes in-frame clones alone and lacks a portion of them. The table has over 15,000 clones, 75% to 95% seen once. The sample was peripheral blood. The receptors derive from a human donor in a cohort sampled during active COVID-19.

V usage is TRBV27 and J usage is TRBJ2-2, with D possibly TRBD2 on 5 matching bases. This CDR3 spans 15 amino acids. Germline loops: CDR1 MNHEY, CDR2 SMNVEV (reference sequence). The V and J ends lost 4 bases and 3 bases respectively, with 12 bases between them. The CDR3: CASSSRTRYTGELFF. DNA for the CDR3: TGTGCCAGCAGTTCGCGGACTCGCTACACCGGGGAGCTGTTTTTT.

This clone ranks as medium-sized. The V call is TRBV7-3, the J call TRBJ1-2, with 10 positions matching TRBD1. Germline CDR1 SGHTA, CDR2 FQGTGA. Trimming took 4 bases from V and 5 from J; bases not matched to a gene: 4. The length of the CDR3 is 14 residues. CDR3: CASSSGQGVYGYTF. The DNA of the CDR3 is TGTGCCAGCAGCTCCGGACAGGGGGTTTATGGCTACACCTTC.

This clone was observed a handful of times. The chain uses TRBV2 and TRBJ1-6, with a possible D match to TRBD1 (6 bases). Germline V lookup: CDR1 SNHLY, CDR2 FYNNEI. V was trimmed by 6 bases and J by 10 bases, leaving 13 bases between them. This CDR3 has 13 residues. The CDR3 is CASRPGTGSPLHF. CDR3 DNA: TGTGCCAGCAGACCAGGTACAGGGTCACCCCTCCACTTT.

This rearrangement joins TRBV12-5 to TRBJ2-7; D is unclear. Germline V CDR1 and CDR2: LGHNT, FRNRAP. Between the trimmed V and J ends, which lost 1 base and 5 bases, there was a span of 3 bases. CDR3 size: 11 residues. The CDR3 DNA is TGTGCTAGTGGTTTGGGGCACGAGCAGTACTTC. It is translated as CASGLGHEQYF. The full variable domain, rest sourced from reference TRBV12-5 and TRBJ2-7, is DARVTQTPRHKVTEMGQEVTMRCQPILGHNTVFWYRQTMMQGLELLAYFRNRAPLDDSGMPKDRFSAEMPDATLATLKIQPSEPRDSAVYFCASGLGHEQYFGPGTRLTVT.

In DNA, the CDR3 is TGTGCCAGCAGTTCCCGTTCGCGGGCCACAGATACGCAGTATTTT. Amino acid sequence: CASSSRSRATDTQYF. V and J are TRBV27 and TRBJ2-3, with D perhaps matching TRBD2 (5 bases). This CDR3 contains 15 residues. Trimming cost V 4 bases and J 2 bases, with 13 bases left between them. Germline assignment: CDR1 MNHEY and CDR2 SMNVEV (reference sequence).

The CDR3 nucleotides are TGTGCCAGCTCACCAGTTTCAGGGGACACTGAAGCTTTCTTT. This translates into CASSPVSGDTEAFF. The genes are TRBV18 and TRBJ1-1; tentatively, D is TRBD1 (6 bases). Germline V gene lookup returns CDR1 KGHSH and CDR2 LQKENI. V was cut by 2 bases and J by 3 bases, with 10 bases left in between. The CDR3 totals 14 residues.

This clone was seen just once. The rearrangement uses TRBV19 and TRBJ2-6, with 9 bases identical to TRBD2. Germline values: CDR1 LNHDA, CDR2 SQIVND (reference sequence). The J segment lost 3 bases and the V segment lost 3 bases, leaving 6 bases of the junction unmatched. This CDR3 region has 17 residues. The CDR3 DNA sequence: TGTGCCAGTAGTATCTCCGGGACTAGCCTTGGGGCCAACGTCCTGACTTTC. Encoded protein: CASSISGTSLGANVLTF. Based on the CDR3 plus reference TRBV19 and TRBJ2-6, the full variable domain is DGGITQSPKYLFRKEGQNVTLSCEQNLNHDAMYWYRQDPGQGLRLIYYSQIVNDFQKGDIAEGYSVSREKKESFPLTVTSAQKNPTAFYLCASSISGTSLGANVLTFGAGSRLTVL.

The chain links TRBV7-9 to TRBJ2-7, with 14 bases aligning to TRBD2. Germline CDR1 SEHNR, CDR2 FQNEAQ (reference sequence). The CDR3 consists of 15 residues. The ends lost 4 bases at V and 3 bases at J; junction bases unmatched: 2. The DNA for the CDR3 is TGTGCCAGCAGCTCAGGACTAGCGGGAGGCTACGAGCAGTACTTC. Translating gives CASSSGLAGGYEQYF.

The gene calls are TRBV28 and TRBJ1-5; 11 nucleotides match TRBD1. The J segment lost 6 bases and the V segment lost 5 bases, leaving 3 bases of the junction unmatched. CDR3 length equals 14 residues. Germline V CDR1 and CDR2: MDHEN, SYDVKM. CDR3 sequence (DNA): TGTGCCAGCAGTCGGGACAGGGGGGTTCAGCCCCAGCATTTT. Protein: CASSRDRGVQPQHF.

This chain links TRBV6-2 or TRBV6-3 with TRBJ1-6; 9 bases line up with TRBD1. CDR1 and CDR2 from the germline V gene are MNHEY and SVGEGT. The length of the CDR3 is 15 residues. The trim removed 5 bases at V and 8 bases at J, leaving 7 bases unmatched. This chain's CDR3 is CASSTPGQGHSPLHF. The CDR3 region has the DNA TGTGCCAGCAGTACACCGGGACAGGGTCATTCACCCCTCCACTTT.

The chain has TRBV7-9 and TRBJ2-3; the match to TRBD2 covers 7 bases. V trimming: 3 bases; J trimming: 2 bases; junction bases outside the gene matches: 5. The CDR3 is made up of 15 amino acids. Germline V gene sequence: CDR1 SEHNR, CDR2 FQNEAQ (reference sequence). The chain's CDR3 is CASSFTGGPTDTQYF. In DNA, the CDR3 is TGTGCCAGCAGCTTCACGGGAGGACCCACAGATACGCAGTATTTT.

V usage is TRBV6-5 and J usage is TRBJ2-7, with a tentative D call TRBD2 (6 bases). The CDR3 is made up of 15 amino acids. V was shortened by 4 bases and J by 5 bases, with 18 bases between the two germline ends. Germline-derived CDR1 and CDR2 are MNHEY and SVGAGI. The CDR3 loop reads CASSFGPYRGNEQYF. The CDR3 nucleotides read TGTGCCAGCAGTTTCGGGCCCTACCGGGGGAACGAGCAGTACTTC.

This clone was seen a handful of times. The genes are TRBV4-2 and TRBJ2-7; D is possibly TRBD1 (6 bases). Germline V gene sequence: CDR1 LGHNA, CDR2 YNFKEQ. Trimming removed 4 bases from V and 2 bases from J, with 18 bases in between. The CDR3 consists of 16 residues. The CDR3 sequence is CASSPIGTTLPYEQYF. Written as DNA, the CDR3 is TGTGCCAGCAGCCCAATCGGGACAACCCTTCCCTACGAGCAGTACTTC.

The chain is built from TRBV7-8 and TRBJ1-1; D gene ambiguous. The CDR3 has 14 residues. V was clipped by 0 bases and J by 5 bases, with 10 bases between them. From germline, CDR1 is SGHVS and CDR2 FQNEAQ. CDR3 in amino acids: CASSLAEGRTEAFF. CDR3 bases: TGTGCCAGCAGCTTAGCGGAGGGTCGGACTGAAGCTTTCTTT.

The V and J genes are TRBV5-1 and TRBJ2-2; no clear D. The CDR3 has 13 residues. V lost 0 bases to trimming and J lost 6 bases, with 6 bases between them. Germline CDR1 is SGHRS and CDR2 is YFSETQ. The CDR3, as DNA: TGCGCCAGCAGCTTGGGTTACTCCGGGGAGCTGTTTTTT. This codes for CASSLGYSGELFF.

The CDR3 spells CASTGTGGRETQYF. The DNA for the CDR3 is TGTGCCAGTACGGGGACAGGGGGCCGGGAGACCCAGTACTTC. The chain links TRBV19 to TRBJ2-5; 12 positions agree with TRBD1. CDR1 LNHDA and CDR2 SQIVND come from the germline V gene (reference sequence). Trimming took 7 bases from V and 5 from J; bases not matched to a gene: 5. The CDR3 totals 14 residues.

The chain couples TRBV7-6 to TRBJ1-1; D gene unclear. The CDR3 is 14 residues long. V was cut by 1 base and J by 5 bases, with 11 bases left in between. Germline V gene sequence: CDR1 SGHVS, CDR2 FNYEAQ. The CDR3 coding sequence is TGTGCCAGCAGCTTAGGGGCAGGATTAACTGAAGCTTTCTTT. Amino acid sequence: CASSLGAGLTEAFF.